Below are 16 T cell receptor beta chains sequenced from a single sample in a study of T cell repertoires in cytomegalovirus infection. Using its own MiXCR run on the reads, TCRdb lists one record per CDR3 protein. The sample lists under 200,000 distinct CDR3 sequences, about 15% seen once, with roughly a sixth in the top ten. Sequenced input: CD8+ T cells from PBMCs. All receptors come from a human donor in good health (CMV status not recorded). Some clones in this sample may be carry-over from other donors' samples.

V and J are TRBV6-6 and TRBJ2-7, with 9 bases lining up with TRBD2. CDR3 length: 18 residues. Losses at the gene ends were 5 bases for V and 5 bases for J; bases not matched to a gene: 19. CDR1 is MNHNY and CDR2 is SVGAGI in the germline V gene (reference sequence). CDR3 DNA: TGTGCCAGCAGTACCCTCGGACTAGCGAGTGTCTCTGGTCACGAGCAGTACTTC. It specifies CASSTLGLASVSGHEQYF.

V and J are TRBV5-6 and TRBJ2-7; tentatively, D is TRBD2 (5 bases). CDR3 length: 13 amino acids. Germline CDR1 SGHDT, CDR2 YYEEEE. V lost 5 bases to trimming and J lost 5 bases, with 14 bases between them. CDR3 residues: CASRLQDWNEQYF. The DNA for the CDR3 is TGTGCCAGCAGGCTCCAGGACTGGAACGAGCAGTACTTC.

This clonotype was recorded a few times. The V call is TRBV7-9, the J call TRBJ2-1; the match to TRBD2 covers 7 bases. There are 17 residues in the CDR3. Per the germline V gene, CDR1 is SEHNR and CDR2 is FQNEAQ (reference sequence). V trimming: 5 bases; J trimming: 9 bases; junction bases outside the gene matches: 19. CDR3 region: CASSHTGGSRNLGEQFF. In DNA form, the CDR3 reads TGTGCCAGCAGCCATACGGGCGGGAGTAGGAATTTAGGTGAGCAGTTCTTC.

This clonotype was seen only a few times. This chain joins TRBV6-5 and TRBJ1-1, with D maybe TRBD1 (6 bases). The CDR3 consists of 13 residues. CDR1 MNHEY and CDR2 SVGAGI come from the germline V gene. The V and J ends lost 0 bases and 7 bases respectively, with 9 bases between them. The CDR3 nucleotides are TGTGCCAGCAGTTACTCCCCGGACAGTGAAGCTTTCTTT. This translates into CASSYSPDSEAFF.

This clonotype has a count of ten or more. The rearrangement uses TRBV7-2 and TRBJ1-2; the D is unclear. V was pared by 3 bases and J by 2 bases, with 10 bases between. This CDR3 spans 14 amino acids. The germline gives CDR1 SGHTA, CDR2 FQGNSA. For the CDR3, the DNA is TGTGCCAGCAGCTTGAGGTCACAGAACTATGGCTACACCTTC. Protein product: CASSLRSQNYGYTF.

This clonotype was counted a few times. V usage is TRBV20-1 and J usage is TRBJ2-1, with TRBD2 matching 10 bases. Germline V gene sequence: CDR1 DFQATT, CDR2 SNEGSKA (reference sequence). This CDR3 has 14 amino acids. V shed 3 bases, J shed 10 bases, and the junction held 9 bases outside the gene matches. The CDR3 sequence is CSARKTSGILEQFF. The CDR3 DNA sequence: TGCAGTGCTAGGAAAACTAGCGGGATTTTAGAGCAGTTCTTC.

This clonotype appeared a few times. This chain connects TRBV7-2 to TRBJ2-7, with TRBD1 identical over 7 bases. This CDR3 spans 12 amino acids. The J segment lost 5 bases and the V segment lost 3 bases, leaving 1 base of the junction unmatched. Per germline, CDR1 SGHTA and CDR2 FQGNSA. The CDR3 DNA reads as TGTGCCAGCAGCTTCAGGGGGAACGAGCAGTACTTC. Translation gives CASSFRGNEQYF.

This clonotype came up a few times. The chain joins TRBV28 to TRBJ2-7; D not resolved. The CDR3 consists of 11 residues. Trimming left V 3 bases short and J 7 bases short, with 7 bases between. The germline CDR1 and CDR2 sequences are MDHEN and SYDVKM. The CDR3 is CASSFLEEQYF. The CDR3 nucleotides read TGTGCCAGCAGTTTCCTGGAGGAGCAGTACTTC.

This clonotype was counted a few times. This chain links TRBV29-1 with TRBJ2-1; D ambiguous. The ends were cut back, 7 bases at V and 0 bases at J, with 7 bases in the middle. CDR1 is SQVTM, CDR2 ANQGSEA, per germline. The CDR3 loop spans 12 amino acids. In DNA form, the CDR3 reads TGCAGCGGACGGAGCTCCTACAATGAGCAGTTCTTC. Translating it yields CSGRSSYNEQFF.

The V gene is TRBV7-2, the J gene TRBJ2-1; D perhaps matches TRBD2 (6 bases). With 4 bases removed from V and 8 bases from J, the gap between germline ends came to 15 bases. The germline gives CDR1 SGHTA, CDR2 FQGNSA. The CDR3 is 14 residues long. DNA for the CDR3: TGTGCCAGCAGCTCCCGCCCACCGGGAGATGAGCAGTTCTTC. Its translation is CASSSRPPGDEQFF.

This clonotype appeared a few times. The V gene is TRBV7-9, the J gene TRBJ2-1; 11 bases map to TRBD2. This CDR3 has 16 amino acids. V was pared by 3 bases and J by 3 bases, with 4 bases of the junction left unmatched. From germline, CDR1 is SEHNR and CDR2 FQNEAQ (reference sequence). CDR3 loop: CASSFRGLADYNEQFF. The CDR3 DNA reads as TGTGCCAGCAGCTTCAGGGGACTAGCGGACTACAATGAGCAGTTCTTC. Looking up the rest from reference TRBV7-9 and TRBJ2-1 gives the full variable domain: DTGVSQNPRHKITKRGQNVTFRCDPISEHNRLYWYRQTLGQGPEFLTYFQNEAQLEKSRLLSDRFSAERPKGSFSTLEIQRTEQGDSAMYLCASSFRGLADYNEQFFGPGTRLTVL.

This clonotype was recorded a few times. CDR3 region: CASSLVPGGVYEAFF. The CDR3 DNA sequence: TGTGCCAGCAGCTTAGTTCCCGGGGGCGTATATGAAGCTTTCTTT. The V call is TRBV7-8, the J call TRBJ1-1; TRBD1 might be the D (6 bases). The germline V gene encodes CDR1 SGHVS and CDR2 FQNEAQ. The CDR3 loop spans 15 amino acids. Trimming took 1 base from V and 7 from J, leaving 16 bases between them.

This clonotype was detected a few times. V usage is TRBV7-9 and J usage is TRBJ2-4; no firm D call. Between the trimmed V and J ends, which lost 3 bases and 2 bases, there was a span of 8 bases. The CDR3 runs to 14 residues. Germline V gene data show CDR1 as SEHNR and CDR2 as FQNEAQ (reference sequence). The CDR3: CASSFDSTKNIQYF. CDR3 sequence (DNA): TGTGCCAGCAGCTTCGATTCGACCAAAAACATTCAGTACTTC.

In nucleotides, the CDR3 is TGTGCCAGCAGCTTATCGGCAGGGTCGGGCGCTGAAGCTTTCTTT. Its protein product is CASSLSAGSGAEAFF. This rearrangement joins TRBV7-9 to TRBJ1-1; D may be TRBD1 (5 bases). Germline V gene data show CDR1 as SEHNR and CDR2 as FQNEAQ (reference sequence). V lost 2 bases and J lost 6, with 16 bases in between. The CDR3 loop spans 15 amino acids.

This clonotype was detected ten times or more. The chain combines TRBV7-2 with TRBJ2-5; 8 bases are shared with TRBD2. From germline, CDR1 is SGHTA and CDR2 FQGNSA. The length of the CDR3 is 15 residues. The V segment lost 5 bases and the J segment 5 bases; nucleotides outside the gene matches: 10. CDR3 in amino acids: CASSPGLGASETQYF. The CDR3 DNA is TGTGCCAGCAGCCCGGGACTAGGGGCGAGCGAGACCCAGTACTTC.

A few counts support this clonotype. CDR3 protein: CASSLKASGDTGELFF. In DNA form, the CDR3 reads TGTGCCAGCAGCTTAAAGGCTAGCGGGGACACCGGGGAGCTGTTTTTT. The V gene is TRBV7-3, the J gene TRBJ2-2, with TRBD2 matching over 9 bases. The germline V gene has CDR1 SGHTA and CDR2 FQGTGA. Trimming took 1 base from V and 3 from J; bases not matched to a gene: 3. The length of the CDR3 is 16 residues.